The 9 T cell receptor beta chains reported below all come from one sample, sequenced in a study of T-cell reconstitution after alpha-beta-depleted transplantation in children. Preparation of the TCRbeta library was carried out with unique molecular identifiers. TCRdb ran MiXCR on the PCR reads and lists one entry per CDR3 protein. The sample comprises about 250,000 distinct CDR3 sequences, more than 20% of which are singletons, and about 4.8% rests with the top ten. Sequencing used PBMCs, mostly from graft donor cells, obtained 360 days after TCRalphabeta/CD19-depleted stem cell transplant. Receptors originate from a female patient between 2 and 10 years old who had a stem cell transplant for congenital amegakaryocytic thrombocytopenia, so the T cells may come from the graft donor.

This clonotype has a handful of counts. CDR3 loop: CASSTQTGNYGYTF. The CDR3 DNA reads as TGTGCCAGTAGTACCCAGACAGGAAACTATGGCTACACCTTC. The chain is built from TRBV19 and TRBJ1-2; tentative D call: TRBD1 (6 bases). This CDR3 is 14 amino acids long. V gave up 4 bases and J gave up 2 bases, with 11 bases separating them. Germline assignment: CDR1 LNHDA and CDR2 SQIVND (reference sequence).

V and J are TRBV18 and TRBJ2-7; 10 nucleotides agree with TRBD1. Trimming at V came to 3 bases and at J to 2 bases, leaving 7 bases not matched to a gene. Per germline, CDR1 KGHSH and CDR2 LQKENI. The CDR3 has 16 amino acids. This chain's CDR3 is CASSPLDRGRTYEQYF. The CDR3 DNA reads as TGTGCCAGCTCACCTCTCGACAGGGGGCGAACCTACGAGCAGTACTTC.

The V call is TRBV7-9, the J call TRBJ2-1, with D possibly being TRBD1 or TRBD2 (5 bases each). The V and J ends lost 0 bases and 0 bases respectively, with 9 bases between them. The V gene's germline CDR1 is SEHNR and CDR2 FQNEAQ (reference sequence). CDR3 length: 16 residues. In nucleotides, the CDR3 is TGTGCCAGCAGCTTAGCGGGGGTTGGCTCCTACAATGAGCAGTTCTTC. Translated: CASSLAGVGSYNEQFF.

This clonotype was observed many times. The chain uses TRBV7-2 and TRBJ2-3, with no clear D. Trimming shortened V by 6 bases and J by 4 bases, and 8 bases separated the two germline ends. Per the germline V gene, CDR1 is SGHTA and CDR2 is FQGNSA. The CDR3 is 12 amino acids. For the CDR3, the DNA is TGTGCCAGCAGTCCCTTAGCAGATACGCAGTATTTT. Amino acids: CASSPLADTQYF. Filled out from reference TRBV7-2 and TRBJ2-3, the complete variable domain reads GAGVSQSPSNKVTEKGKDVELRCDPISGHTALYWYRQSLGQGLEFLIYFQGNSAPDKSGLPSDRFSAERTGGSVSTLTIQRTQQEDSAVYLCASSPLADTQYFGPGTRLTVL.

This rearrangement joins TRBV20-1 to TRBJ1-6; D is undetermined. From germline, CDR1 is DFQATT and CDR2 SNEGSKA (reference sequence). CDR3 size: 14 residues. The germline V and J ends were trimmed by 8 bases and 9 bases, with 20 bases remaining between them. CDR3 DNA: TGCAGTCCTCAGAGCGACGCTGGAGTTTCACCCCTCCACTTT. This gives the protein CSPQSDAGVSPLHF.

The CDR3 DNA reads TGTGCCAGCAGCCAAGAGCTAGCGGGGTCCTACGAGCAGTACTTC. It translates to CASSQELAGSYEQYF. V and J are TRBV4-2 and TRBJ2-7; 9 bases fit TRBD2. CDR1 and CDR2 from the germline V gene are LGHNA and YNFKEQ. V lost 0 bases to trimming and J lost 1 base; unmatched junction nucleotides: 1. The CDR3 contains 15 residues.

The chain couples TRBV27 to TRBJ1-1; D is unclear. The CDR3 sequence is 13 residues long. Germline lookup yields CDR1 MNHEY and CDR2 SMNVEV (reference sequence). The ends were cut back, 9 bases at V and 3 bases at J, with 14 bases in the middle. CDR3 nucleotide sequence: TGTGCCAGTTACGGGTGGGCGGACACTGAAGCTTTCTTT. Translation: CASYGWADTEAFF.

This clonotype was counted a few times. The V gene is TRBV24-1, the J gene TRBJ2-3; TRBD2 matches at 10 bases. This CDR3 region has 14 residues. The J segment lost 5 bases and the V segment lost 5 bases, leaving 3 bases of the junction unmatched. Germline V gene lookup returns CDR1 KGHDR and CDR2 SFDVKD. The CDR3 spells CATSASGSIDTQYF. CDR3 coding DNA: TGTGCCACCAGTGCTAGCGGGAGTATAGATACGCAGTATTTT.

This chain joins TRBV20-1 and TRBJ1-2; D is perhaps TRBD1 (5 bases). Germline CDR1 is DFQATT and CDR2 is SNEGSKA (reference sequence). The CDR3 runs to 13 residues. Between the trimmed V and J ends, which lost 3 bases and 4 bases, there was a span of 12 bases. CDR3 sequence (DNA): TGCAGTGCTAGCACCGACAGAATCTATGGCTACACCTTC. It encodes CSASTDRIYGYTF.